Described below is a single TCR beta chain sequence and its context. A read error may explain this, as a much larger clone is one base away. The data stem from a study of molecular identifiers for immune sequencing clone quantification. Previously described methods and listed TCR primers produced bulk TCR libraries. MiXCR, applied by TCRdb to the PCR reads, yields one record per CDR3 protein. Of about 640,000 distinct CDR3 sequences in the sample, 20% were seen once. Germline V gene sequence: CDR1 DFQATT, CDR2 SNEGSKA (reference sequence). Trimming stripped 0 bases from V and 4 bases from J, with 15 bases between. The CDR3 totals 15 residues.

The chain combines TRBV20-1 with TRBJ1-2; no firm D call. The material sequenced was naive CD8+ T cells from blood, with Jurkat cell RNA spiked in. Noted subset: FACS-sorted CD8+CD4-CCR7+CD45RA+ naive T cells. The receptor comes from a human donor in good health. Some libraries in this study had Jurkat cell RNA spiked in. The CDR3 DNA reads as TGCAGTGCTAGAGATGACACAACCCCTACCTATGGCTACACCTTC. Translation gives CSARDDTTPTYGYTF.